This T cell receptor beta chain was recovered during a study of T cell responses to AZD1222 COVID-19 vaccine. Study observations and caveats: Repertoires were obtained solely post-peak T cell response. Baseline serostatus was positive in only a handful of AZD1222 recipients.

Worth noting for this clone: Its antigen is unknown.

Clones were sequenced by immunoSEQ multiplex PCR, and TCRdb holds only the in-frame ones, with some missing. The table has some 110,000 clones, 85% to 90% seen once. Pooling of second doses given at about 4 or about 12 weeks was done. This sequence was found in an adult who received the AZD1222 COVID-19 vaccine. Specimen: peripheral blood, collected 28 days after the second AZD1222 dose.

CDR3 loop: CASSLGTGGTDTQYF. The CDR3 DNA reads TGTGCCAGCAGCTTGGGGACAGGGGGCACAGATACGCAGTATTTT. The rearrangement joins TRBV5-6 to TRBJ2-3; TRBD1 matches at 9 bases. The CDR3 totals 15 residues. The germline CDR1 and CDR2 sequences are SGHDT and YYEEEE. V dropped 0 bases and J dropped 1; count of bases not matched to a gene: 0. Looking up the rest from reference TRBV5-6 and TRBJ2-3 gives the full variable domain: DAGVTQSPTHLIKTRGQQVTLRCSPKSGHDTVSWYQQALGQGPQFIFQYYEEEERQRGNFPDRFSGHQFPNYSSELNVNALLLGDSALYLCASSLGTGGTDTQYFGPGTRLTVL.